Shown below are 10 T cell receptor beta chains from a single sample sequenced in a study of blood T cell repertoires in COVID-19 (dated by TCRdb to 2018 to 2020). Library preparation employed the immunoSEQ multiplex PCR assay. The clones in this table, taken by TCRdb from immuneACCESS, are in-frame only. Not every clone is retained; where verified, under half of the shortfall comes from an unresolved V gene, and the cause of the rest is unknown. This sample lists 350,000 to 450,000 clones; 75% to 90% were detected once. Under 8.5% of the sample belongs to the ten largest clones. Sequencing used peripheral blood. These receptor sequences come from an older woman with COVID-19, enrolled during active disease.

The CDR3 loop reads CASSASGPETQYF. The CDR3 nucleotides read TGTGCCAGTAGTGCCTCAGGTCCAGAGACCCAGTACTTC. V and J are TRBV19 and TRBJ2-5; unclear D gene. Deletions cut 5 bases from V and 4 bases from J, with 11 bases between. The CDR3 is 13 residues long. Germline CDR1 reads LNHDA; CDR2 reads SQIVND (reference sequence).

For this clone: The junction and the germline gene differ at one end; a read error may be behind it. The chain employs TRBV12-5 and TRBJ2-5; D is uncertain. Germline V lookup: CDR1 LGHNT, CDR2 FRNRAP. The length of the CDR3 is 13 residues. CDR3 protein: CASGLDREETQYF. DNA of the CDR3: TGTGCTAGTGGGTTGGACCGGGAAGAGACCCAGTACTTC.

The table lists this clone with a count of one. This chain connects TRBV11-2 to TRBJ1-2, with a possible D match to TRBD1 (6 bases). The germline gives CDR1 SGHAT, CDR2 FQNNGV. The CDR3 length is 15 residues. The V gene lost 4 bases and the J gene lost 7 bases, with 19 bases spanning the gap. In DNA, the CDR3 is TGTGCCAGCAGCTCCAGTCGATGGGGGCGTGGTGGCTACACCTTC. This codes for CASSSSRWGRGGYTF.

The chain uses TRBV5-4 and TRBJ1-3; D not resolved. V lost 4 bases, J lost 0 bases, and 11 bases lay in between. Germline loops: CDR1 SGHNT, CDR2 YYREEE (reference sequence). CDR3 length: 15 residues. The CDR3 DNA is TGTGCCAGCAGCGCGCGGATGTCCTCTGGAAACACCATATATTTT. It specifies CASSARMSSGNTIYF.

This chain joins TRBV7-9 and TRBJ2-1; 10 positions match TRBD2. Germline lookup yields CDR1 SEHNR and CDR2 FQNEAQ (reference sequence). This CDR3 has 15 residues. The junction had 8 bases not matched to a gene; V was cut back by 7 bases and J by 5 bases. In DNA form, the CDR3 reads TGTGCCAGCATCCTGAGCGGGGGGGTCCACAATGAGCAGTTCTTC. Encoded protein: CASILSGGVHNEQFF. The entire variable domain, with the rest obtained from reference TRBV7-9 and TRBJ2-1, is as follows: DTGVSQNPRHKITKRGQNVTFRCDPISEHNRLYWYRQTLGQGPEFLTYFQNEAQLEKSRLLSDRFSAERPKGSFSTLEIQRTEQGDSAMYLCASILSGGVHNEQFFGPGTRLTVL.

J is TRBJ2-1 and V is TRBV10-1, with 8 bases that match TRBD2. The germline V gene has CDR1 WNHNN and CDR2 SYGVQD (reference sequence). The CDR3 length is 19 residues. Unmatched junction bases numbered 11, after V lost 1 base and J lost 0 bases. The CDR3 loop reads CASSEFAGGPLSSYNEQFF. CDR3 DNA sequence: TGCGCCAGCAGTGAGTTTGCGGGGGGCCCTCTCAGCTCCTACAATGAGCAGTTCTTC.

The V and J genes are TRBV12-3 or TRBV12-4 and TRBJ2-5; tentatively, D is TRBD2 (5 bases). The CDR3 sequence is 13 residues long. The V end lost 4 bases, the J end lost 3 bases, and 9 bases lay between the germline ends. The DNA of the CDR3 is TGTGCCAGCAGTTATAGCGAAGAAGAGACCCAGTACTTC. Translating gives CASSYSEEETQYF.

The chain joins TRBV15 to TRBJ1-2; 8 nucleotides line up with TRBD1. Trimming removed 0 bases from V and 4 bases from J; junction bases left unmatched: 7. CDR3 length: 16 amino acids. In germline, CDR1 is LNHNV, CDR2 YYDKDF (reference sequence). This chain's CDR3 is CATSRDAAGGGYGYTF. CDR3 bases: TGTGCCACCAGCAGAGATGCCGCAGGGGGCGGCTATGGCTACACCTTC.

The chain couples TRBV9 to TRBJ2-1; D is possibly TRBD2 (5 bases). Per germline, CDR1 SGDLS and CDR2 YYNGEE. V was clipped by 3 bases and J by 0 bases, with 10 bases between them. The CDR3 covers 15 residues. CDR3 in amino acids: CASSGRTGSYNEQFF. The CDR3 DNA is TGTGCCAGCAGCGGAAGGACTGGCTCCTACAATGAGCAGTTCTTC.

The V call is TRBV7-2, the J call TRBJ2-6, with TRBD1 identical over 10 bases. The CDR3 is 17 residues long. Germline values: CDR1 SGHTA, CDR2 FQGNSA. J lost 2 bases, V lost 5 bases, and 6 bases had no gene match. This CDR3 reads CASSRDRGRTGANVLTF. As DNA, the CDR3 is TGTGCCAGCAGCCGTGACAGGGGGCGGACTGGGGCCAACGTCCTGACTTTC.